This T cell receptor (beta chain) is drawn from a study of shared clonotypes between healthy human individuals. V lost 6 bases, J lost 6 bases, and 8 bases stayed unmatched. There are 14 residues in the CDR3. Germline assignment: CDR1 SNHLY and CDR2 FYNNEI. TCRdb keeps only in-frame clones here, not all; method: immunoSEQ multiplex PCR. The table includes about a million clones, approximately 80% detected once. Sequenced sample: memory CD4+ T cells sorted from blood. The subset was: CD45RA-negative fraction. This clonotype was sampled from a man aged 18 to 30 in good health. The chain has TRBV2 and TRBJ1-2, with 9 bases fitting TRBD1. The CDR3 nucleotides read TGTGCCAGCAGGCGGGACAGGGATCGAAATGGCTACACCTTC. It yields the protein CASRRDRDRNGYTF.